Described below is a single T cell receptor beta chain sequence and its context. Its antigen remains unknown. Libraries were prepared by immunoSEQ multiplex PCR; TCRdb keeps only in-frame clonotypes and omits some of them. The data show 13,000 to 15,000 clones, about four fifths seen once. V was cut by 3 bases and J by 0 bases, with 15 bases left in between. Germline CDR1 LNHDA, CDR2 SQIVND (reference sequence). This CDR3 spans 16 amino acids. This record comes from a study of PD-1 blockade in classical Hodgkin lymphoma. Overall study findings and caveats: Reported baseline diversity: healthy donors highest, relapsed/refractory patients lowest. Diversity similar to that of newly diagnosed patients was seen at baseline in complete responders. Prior therapy or disease activity may underlie the repertoire differences, whose causes remain undefined.

With no exception, relapse followed autologous stem cell transplantation in all patients, and brentuximab vedotin exposure varied. Complete response, partial response or progressive disease were the best responses. The chain joins TRBV19 to TRBJ2-7; D is ambiguous. This specimen consisted of peripheral blood mononuclear cells (PBMCs), obtained before the second cycle of nivolumab. The clonotype originates from a human donor with classical Hodgkin lymphoma. In DNA, the CDR3 is TGTGCCAGTAGTATTTATTTGCGGTCCCCCTCCTACGAGCAGTACTTC. This gives the protein CASSIYLRSPSYEQYF.